This T cell receptor beta chain stems from a study of cytomegalovirus exposure and HLA in healthy donors. PCR involved 60 Vbeta and 13 Jbeta primers. Profiling relied on immunoSEQ multiplex PCR, and the TCRdb table lists in-frame clones only, not all of them. The sample has 120,000 or so clones; about 81% are singletons. This clonotype was sampled from a woman aged 35 to 49 in good health and CMV-seropositive. Sample: PBMCs.

The CDR3 nucleotides read TGTGCCAGCAGCTTAAGGACTAGCGGGAGCACAGATACGCAGTATTTT. Its translation is CASSLRTSGSTDTQYF. V usage is TRBV7-8 and J usage is TRBJ2-3; 11 bases map to TRBD2. There are 16 residues in the CDR3. Germline CDR1 SGHVS, CDR2 FQNEAQ. The ends lost 2 bases at V and 0 bases at J; junction bases unmatched: 1.